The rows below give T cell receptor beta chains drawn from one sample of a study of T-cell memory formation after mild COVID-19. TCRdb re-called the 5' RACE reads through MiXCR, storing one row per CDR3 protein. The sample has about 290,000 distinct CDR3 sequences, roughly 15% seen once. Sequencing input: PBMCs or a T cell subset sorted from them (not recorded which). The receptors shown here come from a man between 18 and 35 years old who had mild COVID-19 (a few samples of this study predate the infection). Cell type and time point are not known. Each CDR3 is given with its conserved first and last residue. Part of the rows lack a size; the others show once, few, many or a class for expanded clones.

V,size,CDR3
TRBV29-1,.,CSVEVDTLEAFF
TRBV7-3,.,CASSSLGRHHSSRGTDTQYF
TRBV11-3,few,CASSSDSSTEAFF
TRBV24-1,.,CATSDEGYPSETQYF
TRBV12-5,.,CASGTPGQGLETQYF
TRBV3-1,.,CASSPHRGREAFF
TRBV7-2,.,CASSSPRQGLMGDTQYF
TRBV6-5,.,CASRRTGDYGYTF
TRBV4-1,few,CASSQNKVLLPGELFF
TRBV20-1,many,CSASRRDYGYTF
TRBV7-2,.,CASSFAGAAETQYF
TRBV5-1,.,CASSSRGGGTPEAFF
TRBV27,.,CASSLIGAYGYTF
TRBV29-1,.,CSGVRDMNTEAFF
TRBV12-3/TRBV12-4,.,CASSSSGVEQYF
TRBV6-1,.,CASSTGMGGADTQYF
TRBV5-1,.,CASSAGLAGGGETQYF
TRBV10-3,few,CAISDRAGNSPLHF
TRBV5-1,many,CASRASFGTDTQYF
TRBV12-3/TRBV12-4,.,CASSFGNGYTF
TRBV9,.,CASSPRDRISTEAFF
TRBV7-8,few,CASSLDRAFYGYTF
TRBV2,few,CASSVVGGPNSPLHF
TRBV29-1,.,CSVDEEKTGSDTGELFF
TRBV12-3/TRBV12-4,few,CASSLSYSYGYTF
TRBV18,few,CASSRPPFNEQFF
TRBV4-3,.,CASSQDNGGVSYEQYF
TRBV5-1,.,CASSFDEAPYSGNTIYF
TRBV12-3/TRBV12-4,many,CASSHPTQRGGPEQFF
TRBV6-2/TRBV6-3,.,CASSPESGGFGYTF
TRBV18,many,CASSPAGSYNSPLHF
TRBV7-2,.,CASSWAGQPQHF
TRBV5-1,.,CASTTDRVVETQYF
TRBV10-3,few,CAIQETYNSPLHF
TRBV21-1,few,CASSKDDYPDTQYF
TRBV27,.,CASSSTGAGNEQFF
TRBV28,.,CASSLATSGLRNEQFF
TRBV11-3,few,CASSLRQGGPTDTQYF
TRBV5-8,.,CASSRSADTQYF
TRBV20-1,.,CSAFWTGKETQYF
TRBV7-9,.,CASSISPGTESTGELFF
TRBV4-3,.,CASSQVGRLAGPSDTQYF
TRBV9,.,CASSTLLVSNEQFF
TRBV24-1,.,CATSDGDTEAFF
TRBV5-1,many,CASSRDGYQETQYF
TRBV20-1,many,CSARWGAYNEQFF
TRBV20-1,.,CSARTSPDYTGELFF
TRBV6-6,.,CASSQGNNQPQHF
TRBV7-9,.,CASSLGHPDTQYF
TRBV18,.,CASSPTVPGDNEQFF
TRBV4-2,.,CASSQLGGGVEETQYF
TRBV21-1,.,CASSKGFRAWPYGYTF
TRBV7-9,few,CASSPRDRAQGYTF
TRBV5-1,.,CASSPLAWETQYF
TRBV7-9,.,CASSFPGQGRNTEAFF
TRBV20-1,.,CSARLFGPREHYEQYF
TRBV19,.,CASSMTGGSSEQFF
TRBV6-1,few,CASNGQGVETQYF
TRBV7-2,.,CASSGDSGSSGNTIYF
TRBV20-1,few,CSARELSGANVLTF